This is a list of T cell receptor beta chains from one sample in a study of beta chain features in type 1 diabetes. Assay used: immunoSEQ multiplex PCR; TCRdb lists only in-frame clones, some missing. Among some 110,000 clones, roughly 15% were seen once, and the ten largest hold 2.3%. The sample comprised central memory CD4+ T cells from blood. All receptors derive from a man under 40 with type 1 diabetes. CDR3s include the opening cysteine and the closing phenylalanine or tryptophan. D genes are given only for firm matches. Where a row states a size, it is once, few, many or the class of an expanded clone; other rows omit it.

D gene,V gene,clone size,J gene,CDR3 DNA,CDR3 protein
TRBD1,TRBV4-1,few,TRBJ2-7,TGCGCCAGCAAGAAAGGACAGGTTGAAGACGAGCAGTACTTC,CASKKGQVEDEQYF
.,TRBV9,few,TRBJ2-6,TGTGCCAGCAGCGTAGTTAGTGGGGCCAACGTCCTGACTTTC,CASSVVSGANVLTF
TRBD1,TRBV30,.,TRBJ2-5,TGTGCCTGGAGTGGGGCCGGGACAGCGGTGAGAGAGACCCAGTACTTC,CAWSGAGTAVRETQYF
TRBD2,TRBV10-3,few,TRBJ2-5,TGTGCCAGCTGTGATAGCGGGGGGGAAGAGACCCAGTACTTC,CASCDSGGEETQYF
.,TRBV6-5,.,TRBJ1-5,TGTGCCAGCAGTTACTCAGTGGACAATCAGCCCCAGCATTTT,CASSYSVDNQPQHF
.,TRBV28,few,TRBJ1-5,TGTGCCAGCAGTTCTACGGATAATCAGCCCCAGCATTTT,CASSSTDNQPQHF
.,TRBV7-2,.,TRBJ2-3,TGTGCCAGCAGCCCGCAAGTGAGTAGGCACGACGTGACGCAGTATTTT,CASSPQVSRHDVTQYF
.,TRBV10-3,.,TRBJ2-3,TGTGCCATCAGTGAGTCGGGGGCAAAAGATACGCAGTATTTT,CAISESGAKDTQYF
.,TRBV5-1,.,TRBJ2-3,TGCGCCAGCAGCGTTACCGGGGATACGCAGTATTTT,CASSVTGDTQYF
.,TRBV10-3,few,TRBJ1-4,TGTGCCATCAGTTCAGGTCCGTCTAATGAAAAACTGTTTTTT,CAISSGPSNEKLFF
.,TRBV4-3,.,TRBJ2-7,TGCGCCAGCAGCCAAGATCATAGACAGGACTTCTCCTACGAGCAGTACTTC,CASSQDHRQDFSYEQYF
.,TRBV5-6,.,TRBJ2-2,TGTGCCAGCAGCTTGGATTACACCGGGGAGCTGTTTTTT,CASSLDYTGELFF
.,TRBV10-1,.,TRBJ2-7,TGCGCCAGCAGTGAGTGGCCGCGGCCCTACGAGCAGTACTTC,CASSEWPRPYEQYF
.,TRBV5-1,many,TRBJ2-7,TGCGCCAGCAGCTTAGGGGGAGGTAGGACTTACGAGCAGTACTTC,CASSLGGGRTYEQYF
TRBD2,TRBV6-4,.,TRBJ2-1,TGTGCCAGATATATAGCGGGGGGCGGCAATGAGCAGTTCTTC,CARYIAGGGNEQFF
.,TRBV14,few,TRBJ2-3,TGTGCCAGCAGATCAATGGGAAGCACAGATACGCAGTATTTT,CASRSMGSTDTQYF
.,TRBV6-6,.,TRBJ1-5,TGTGCCAGCAGTTATGGGAGGGGCAGCAATCAGCCCCAGCATTTT,CASSYGRGSNQPQHF
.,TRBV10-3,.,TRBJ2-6,TGTGCCATCAGGGTAGGACAGTCTGGGGCCAACGTCCTGACTTTC,CAIRVGQSGANVLTF
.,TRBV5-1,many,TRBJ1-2,TGCGCCAGCAGCTTGGGTTGGGGCGGAACTAACTATGGCTACACCTTC,CASSLGWGGTNYGYTF
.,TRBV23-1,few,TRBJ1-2,TGCGCCAGCAGTACAGGGTTCGGTAACTATGGCTACACCTTC,CASSTGFGNYGYTF
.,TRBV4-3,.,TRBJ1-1,TGCGCCAGCAGCGGAATCGGAACAGGCGGGACAAAAGCTTTCTTT,CASSGIGTGGTKAFF
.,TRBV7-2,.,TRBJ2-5,TGTGCCAGCAGCTTACAGCAGGGCCCACAGACCCAGTACTTC,CASSLQQGPQTQYF
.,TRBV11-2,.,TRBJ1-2,TGTGCCAGCACCCCCGGAGGGTATGGCTACACCTTC,CASTPGGYGYTF
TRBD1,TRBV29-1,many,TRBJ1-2,TGCAGCGTTGACCAGGGACAGAACTATGGCTACACCTTC,CSVDQGQNYGYTF
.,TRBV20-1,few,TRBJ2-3,TGCAGCGCACGCACAGATACGCAGTATTTT,CSARTDTQYF
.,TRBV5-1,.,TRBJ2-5,TGCGCCAGCGCATTGACCGGGACCGAAGAGACCCAGTACTTC,CASALTGTEETQYF
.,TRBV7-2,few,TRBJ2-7,TGTGCCAGCAGCATCGGGGGAGAGCAGTACTTC,CASSIGGEQYF
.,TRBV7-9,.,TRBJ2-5,TGTGCCAGCAGCCTCGCCGTGGGGCAGCAAGAGACCCAGTACTTC,CASSLAVGQQETQYF
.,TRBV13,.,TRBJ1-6,TGTGCCAGCCCGAGACAGGCCCGGGGTTCACCCCTCCACTTT,CASPRQARGSPLHF
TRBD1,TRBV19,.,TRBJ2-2,TGTGCCAGTAGTGGGGACAGGGGTTTGACCGGGGAGCTGTTTTTT,CASSGDRGLTGELFF
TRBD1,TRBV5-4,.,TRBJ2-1,TGTGCCAGCAGCCGCCCAGGGGGCTTCGGCAATGAGCAGTTCTTC,CASSRPGGFGNEQFF
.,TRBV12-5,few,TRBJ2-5,TGTGCTAGTGGTTCCAATAGCGAGACCCAGTACTTC,CASGSNSETQYF
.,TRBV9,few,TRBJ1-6,TGTGCCAGCAGCCTCGGTCCCGGGCCCTATAATTCACCCCTCCACTTT,CASSLGPGPYNSPLHF
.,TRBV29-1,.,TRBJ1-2,TGCAGCGTTGATGCCAGGGGAGGTGGCTACACCTTC,CSVDARGGGYTF
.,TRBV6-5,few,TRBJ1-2,TGTGCCAGCAGCCGCACAGGGAGCTATGGCTACACCTTC,CASSRTGSYGYTF
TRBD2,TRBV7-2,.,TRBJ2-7,TGTGCCAGCAGCTTAGTAAGCGGGGGATCAACCTACGAGCAGTACTTC,CASSLVSGGSTYEQYF
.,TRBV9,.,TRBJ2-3,TGTGCCAGCAGCGTGTTACCGGGACAACGAAGCACAGATACGCAGTATTTT,CASSVLPGQRSTDTQYF
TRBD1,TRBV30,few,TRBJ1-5,TGTGCCTGGAGCGGACAGGGTGATCAGCCCCAGCATTTT,CAWSGQGDQPQHF
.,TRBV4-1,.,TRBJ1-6,TGCGCCAGCAGCCAAGATCGGGCAGGGAATAATTCACCCCTCCACTTT,CASSQDRAGNNSPLHF
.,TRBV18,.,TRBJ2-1,TGTGCCAGCTCACCGATGACGAGCGTCTACAATGAGCAGTTCTTC,CASSPMTSVYNEQFF
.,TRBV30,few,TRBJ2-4,TGTGCCTGGAGTGTACGGGGGCAAGGCATTCAGTACTTC,CAWSVRGQGIQYF
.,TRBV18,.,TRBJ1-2,TGTGCCAGCTCACGCGGGTCCAAGCGAGATGGCTACACCTTC,CASSRGSKRDGYTF
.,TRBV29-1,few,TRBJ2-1,TGCAGCGGAAACGGTGTCTCCTACAATGAGCAGTTCTTC,CSGNGVSYNEQFF
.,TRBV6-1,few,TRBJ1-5,TGTGCCAGCAGTGATCGGGGTGGCAATCAGCCCCAGCATTTT,CASSDRGGNQPQHF
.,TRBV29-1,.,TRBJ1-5,TGCAGCGTTGAAAGCGGGGAGCATCAGCCCCAGCATTTT,CSVESGEHQPQHF
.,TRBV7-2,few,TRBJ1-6,TGTGCCAGCAGCTTAGTCCCCCTACAGGGCACCTATAATTCACCCCTCCACTTT,CASSLVPLQGTYNSPLHF
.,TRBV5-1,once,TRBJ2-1,TGCGCCAGCAGCTTGAATGCGGGGCCTACAGTTGAGCAGTTCTTC,CASSLNAGPTVEQFF
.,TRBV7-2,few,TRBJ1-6,TGTGCCAGCAGCTTGGAACAGTCCTCCACGGAATCACCCCTCCACTTT,CASSLEQSSTESPLHF
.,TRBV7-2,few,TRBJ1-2,TGTGCCAGCAGCTTAGACGGCAGGGAGCCTGGCTACACCTTC,CASSLDGREPGYTF
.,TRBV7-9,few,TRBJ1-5,TGTGCCAGCAGCTTAGGGGTTGGCAATCAGCCCCAGCATTTT,CASSLGVGNQPQHF
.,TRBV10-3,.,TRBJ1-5,TGTGCCATCCAGGACACGGGCAATCAGCCCCAGCATTTT,CAIQDTGNQPQHF
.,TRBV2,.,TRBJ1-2,TGTGCCAGCAGTGACTTGCGGGCAACCGCCTTGGAGGGCTACACCTTC,CASSDLRATALEGYTF
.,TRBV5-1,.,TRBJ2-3,TGCGCCAGCAGCCTGGGAAGGGGTGGCACAGATACGCAGTATTTT,CASSLGRGGTDTQYF